The next 23 T cell receptor beta chains were all read from a single sample in a study of shared clonotypes between healthy human individuals. Sequencing was performed with immunoSEQ multiplex PCR; in TCRdb, only in-frame clones are kept and a portion is missing. The profile covers a few million clones, with 85% to 95% appearing a single time and 0.37% taken by the ten largest. Sequencing was carried out using naive CD4+ T cells from PBMCs. The subset: CD45RA+ positively selected. The source of these receptors is a man aged 18 to 29 in good health. Some clones in this sample may be carry-over from other donors' samples.

Remarks on this clone: This specimen includes other DNA sequences encoding the same CDR3. The V call is TRBV6-1, the J call TRBJ1-4, with 10 bases fitting TRBD1. The length of the CDR3 is 14 residues. Trimming removed 6 bases from V and 6 bases from J; junction bases left unmatched: 4. The V gene's germline CDR1 is MNHNS and CDR2 SASEGT. The CDR3: CASRTGTGDEKLFF. The CDR3 DNA is TGTGCCAGCAGAACCGGGACAGGGGATGAAAAACTGTTTTTT.

This chain joins TRBV28 and TRBJ2-1; 7 bases fit TRBD1. The CDR3 runs 15 residues. The junction had 7 bases not matched to a gene; V was cut back by 6 bases and J by 2 bases. CDR1 and CDR2 from the germline V gene are MDHEN and SYDVKM. DNA of the CDR3: TGTGCCAGCAGGCTTACAGGGGCAACCTACAATGAGCAGTTCTTC. It yields the protein CASRLTGATYNEQFF.

The CDR3 nucleotides read TGTGCCAGCAGCTCTACCAGGGCTCAGGTTGGCTACACCTTC. This sequence encodes CASSSTRAQVGYTF. The V gene is TRBV7-2, the J gene TRBJ1-2; perhaps TRBD1 as D (5 bases). V was clipped by 4 bases and J by 7 bases, with 16 bases between them. This CDR3 has 14 residues. The V gene's germline CDR1 is SGHTA and CDR2 FQGNSA.

Details on this clone: The sample contains more than one DNA sequence encoding this CDR3. The chain employs TRBV14 and TRBJ1-1, with D unresolved. Germline CDR1 SGHDN, CDR2 FVKESK. The V gene lost 0 bases and the J gene lost 2 bases, with 4 bases spanning the gap. The CDR3 has 13 residues. In DNA form, the CDR3 reads TGTGCCAGCAGCCAAGACAGAAACACTGAAGCTTTCTTT. Translated: CASSQDRNTEAFF.

This clone has more than one count but fewer than ten. V is TRBV19 and J is TRBJ1-1; 8 nucleotides align to TRBD1. The CDR3 has 18 amino acids. CDR1 is LNHDA and CDR2 is SQIVND in the germline V gene (reference sequence). Unmatched junction bases numbered 20, after V lost 7 bases and J lost 4 bases. The chain's CDR3 is CASMERVGQASFSTEAFF. CDR3 sequence (DNA): TGTGCCAGTATGGAACGCGTGGGACAGGCGTCGTTTAGCACTGAAGCTTTCTTT.

This chain joins TRBV5-6 and TRBJ2-7, with 7 bases that match TRBD1. The germline V gene encodes CDR1 SGHDT and CDR2 YYEEEE. This CDR3 contains 13 residues. Germline trimming cut 0 bases from V and 9 bases from J; bases unmatched to any gene: 6. CDR3 bases: TGTGCCAGCAGCTTGGAACTACAGGGGAGGCAGTACTTC. Translation: CASSLELQGRQYF.

V gene TRBV4-1 combines with J gene TRBJ1-5; weak D call: TRBD1 (5 bases). The ends were cut back, 0 bases at V and 7 bases at J, with 19 bases in the middle. Germline lookup yields CDR1 MGHRA and CDR2 YSYEKL. The CDR3 is 17 residues long. The CDR3 sequence is CASSQDPSRGFGQPQHF. CDR3 nucleotide sequence: TGCGCCAGCAGCCAAGATCCCTCGAGGGGTTTTGGACAGCCCCAGCATTTT.

The CDR3 region has the DNA TGCGCCAGCAGCTTGGACATGAGCTCCTATAATTCACCCCTCCACTTT. Amino acids: CASSLDMSSYNSPLHF. The chain uses TRBV5-1 and TRBJ1-6; D unclear. V was clipped by 0 bases and J by 0 bases, with 7 bases between them. The CDR3 covers 16 residues. The V gene's germline CDR1 is SGHRS and CDR2 YFSETQ.

Notes on this clone: The sample contains more than one DNA sequence encoding this CDR3. This chain connects TRBV28 to TRBJ1-4; no reliable D call. The CDR3 contains 13 residues. Germline values: CDR1 MDHEN, CDR2 SYDVKM. V lost 3 bases and J 0 bases, leaving 2 bases between the germline ends. The CDR3 reads CASSFSTNEKLFF. CDR3 in DNA: TGTGCCAGCAGTTTTTCAACTAATGAAAAACTGTTTTTT.

J is TRBJ1-2 and V is TRBV28, with a tentative D call TRBD1 (5 bases). The CDR3 has 14 residues. Trimming took 5 bases from V and 5 from J, leaving 15 bases between them. The V gene's germline CDR1 is MDHEN and CDR2 SYDVKM. For the CDR3, the DNA is TGTGCCAGCAGTCCCTCACTGGGGCGTTATGGCTACACCTTC. Residues: CASSPSLGRYGYTF.

The gene calls are TRBV5-1 and TRBJ2-2; D is ambiguous. Germline CDR1 reads SGHRS; CDR2 reads YFSETQ. Trimming removed 0 bases at V and 1 base at J, with 4 bases between. This CDR3 has 14 amino acids. CDR3 amino acids: CASSLEMNTGELFF. DNA of the CDR3: TGCGCCAGCAGCTTGGAAATGAACACCGGGGAGCTGTTTTTT.

The gene calls are TRBV28 and TRBJ1-1, with D hard to call. Trimming shortened V by 6 bases and J by 3 bases, and 14 bases separated the two germline ends. CDR1 and CDR2 from the germline V gene are MDHEN and SYDVKM. CDR3 size: 14 residues. DNA of the CDR3: TGTGCCAGCAGCCAACATTCAGGAGACACTGAAGCTTTCTTT. Translated, it gives CASSQHSGDTEAFF.

The chain is built from TRBV18 and TRBJ1-4, with 7 bases identical to TRBD1. The CDR3 contains 16 residues. V trimming: 3 bases; J trimming: 7 bases; junction bases outside the gene matches: 11. Germline assignment: CDR1 KGHSH and CDR2 LQKENI. Here the CDR3 reads CASSPNPTGISEKLFF. CDR3 nucleotide sequence: TGTGCCAGCTCACCCAACCCGACAGGGATCAGTGAAAAACTGTTTTTT.

The chain couples TRBV10-1 to TRBJ2-5; D is ambiguous. Trimming stripped 6 bases from V and 4 bases from J, with 12 bases between. Germline V lookup: CDR1 WNHNN, CDR2 SYGVQD (reference sequence). The CDR3 runs 13 residues. In nucleotides, the CDR3 is TGCGCCAGCAGCGAGACGATTGCAGAGACCCAGTACTTC. Protein sequence: CASSETIAETQYF.

V usage is TRBV4-3 and J usage is TRBJ2-7, with D uncertain. V was cut by 4 bases and J by 3 bases, with 10 bases left in between. The CDR3 runs to 13 residues. CDR1 is LGHNA and CDR2 is YSLEER in the germline V gene. CDR3 sequence reads: CASSRTLLYEQYF. CDR3 coding DNA: TGCGCCAGCAGCCGAACACTCCTCTACGAGCAGTACTTC.

In the case of this clone: This same CDR3 is encoded by further DNA sequences in the sample. This chain joins TRBV2 and TRBJ1-5; 7 nucleotides agree with TRBD1. The CDR3 loop spans 14 amino acids. V shed 6 bases, J shed 3 bases, and the junction held 5 bases outside the gene matches. The germline gives CDR1 SNHLY, CDR2 FYNNEI. The CDR3 DNA is TGTGCCAGCAGGGTGACAGGGAACAATCAGCCCCAGCATTTT. It yields the protein CASRVTGNNQPQHF. Based on the CDR3 plus reference TRBV2 and TRBJ1-5, the full variable domain is EPEVTQTPSHQVTQMGQEVILRCVPISNHLYFYWYRQILGQKVEFLVSFYNNEISEKSEIFDDQFSVERPDGSNFTLKIRSTKLEDSAMYFCASRVTGNNQPQHFGDGTRLSIL.

V usage is TRBV5-1 and J usage is TRBJ2-1, with 10 bases fitting TRBD2. The CDR3 length is 16 residues. The ends lost 5 bases at V and 1 base at J; junction bases unmatched: 6. Germline lookup yields CDR1 SGHRS and CDR2 YFSETQ. This CDR3 reads CASRYLAGESYNEQFF. CDR3 bases: TGCGCCAGCAGATACCTAGCGGGAGAATCCTACAATGAGCAGTTCTTC.

The chain recombines TRBV4-2 with TRBJ1-5; perhaps TRBD1 as D (5 bases). V dropped 1 base and J dropped 3 bases, with 7 bases sitting between them. The length of the CDR3 is 14 residues. Germline CDR1 and CDR2: LGHNA and YNFKEQ. The CDR3 reads CASSQGQFNQPQHF. The CDR3 region has the DNA TGTGCCAGCAGCCAAGGACAGTTCAATCAGCCCCAGCATTTT.

The CDR3 is CASSQDEVPYSNQPQHF. CDR3 DNA sequence: TGCGCCAGCAGCCAAGACGAGGTGCCCTATAGCAATCAGCCCCAGCATTTT. The V gene is TRBV4-1, the J gene TRBJ1-5; D uncertain. V was clipped by 0 bases and J by 0 bases, with 12 bases between them. The CDR3 is 17 amino acids. The germline V gene encodes CDR1 MGHRA and CDR2 YSYEKL.

To note about this clone: Other DNA variants within this sample encode the same CDR3. This chain uses TRBV30 with TRBJ2-5, with D uncertain. Trimming took 0 bases from V and 5 from J, leaving 4 bases between them. Germline loops: CDR1 GTSNPN, CDR2 SVGIG (reference sequence). The length of the CDR3 is 11 residues. The CDR3: CAWSVLETQYF. The CDR3 region has the DNA TGTGCCTGGAGTGTTTTGGAGACCCAGTACTTC.

V usage is TRBV5-4 and J usage is TRBJ1-1; D is uncertain. The CDR3 sequence is 14 residues long. Germline V gives CDR1 SGHNT, CDR2 YYREEE (reference sequence). The germline V and J ends were trimmed by 0 bases and 4 bases, with 10 bases remaining between them. In DNA, the CDR3 is TGTGCCAGCAGCTTGGCGGCCCGGGGCACTGAAGCTTTCTTT. It encodes CASSLAARGTEAFF.

The chain couples TRBV6-6 to TRBJ2-5; 8 nucleotides match TRBD2. CDR1 and CDR2 (germline): MNHNY, SVGAGI (reference sequence). The CDR3 extends over 16 amino acids. With V trimmed by 2 bases and J by 1 base, 6 bases remained unmatched. CDR3 sequence: CASSYRSGGSQETQYF. The CDR3 bases are TGTGCCAGCAGTTACCGGAGCGGGGGAAGCCAAGAGACCCAGTACTTC.

The CDR3 DNA reads as TGTGCCAGCAGCTTAGAACGCCGGGGGTCAGCCGGGGAGCTGTTTTTT. The encoded protein is CASSLERRGSAGELFF. V and J are TRBV11-2 and TRBJ2-2, with D possibly being TRBD2 (6 bases). In germline, CDR1 is SGHAT, CDR2 FQNNGV. V was pared by 0 bases and J by 6 bases, with 14 bases between. This CDR3 spans 16 amino acids.